The T cell receptor beta chain under discussion was sequenced for a study of blood T cell repertoires in COVID-19. Whole-study context: COVID-19 samples collected from the United States, Italy and Spain covered acute and convalescent phases.

Per the original methods: Estimation of nucleated cell counts was performed using reference gene primer amplification. Generated by immunoSEQ multiplex PCR, the TCRdb table keeps only in-frame clones and is missing some. The V and J calls and clone size were taken over from that table, and D and trimming were inferred from the DNA. The sample consists of about 170,000 clones, 92% of them appearing once. Enrollment of patients from Seattle took place during active infection, with longitudinal follow-up. V lost 5 bases and J lost 3; bases outside the gene matches: 10. This CDR3 contains 16 residues. From germline, CDR1 is SGHAT and CDR2 FQNNGV.

The rearrangement uses TRBV11-2 and TRBJ1-1, with TRBD1 identical over 9 bases. Source material: peripheral blood. This sequence was found in a man aged 25-45 years with COVID-19, enrolled during active disease. CDR3 nucleotide sequence: TGTGCCAGCAGCCTACTTCTTGGACAGGGGCACACTGAAGCTTTCTTT. It encodes CASSLLLGQGHTEAFF. Drawing the rest from reference TRBV11-2 and TRBJ1-1, the complete variable domain is EAGVAQSPRYKIIEKRQSVAFWCNPISGHATLYWYQQILGQGPKLLIQFQNNGVVDDSQLPKDRFSAERLKGVDSTLKIQPAKLEDSAVYLCASSLLLGQGHTEAFFGQGTRLTVV.